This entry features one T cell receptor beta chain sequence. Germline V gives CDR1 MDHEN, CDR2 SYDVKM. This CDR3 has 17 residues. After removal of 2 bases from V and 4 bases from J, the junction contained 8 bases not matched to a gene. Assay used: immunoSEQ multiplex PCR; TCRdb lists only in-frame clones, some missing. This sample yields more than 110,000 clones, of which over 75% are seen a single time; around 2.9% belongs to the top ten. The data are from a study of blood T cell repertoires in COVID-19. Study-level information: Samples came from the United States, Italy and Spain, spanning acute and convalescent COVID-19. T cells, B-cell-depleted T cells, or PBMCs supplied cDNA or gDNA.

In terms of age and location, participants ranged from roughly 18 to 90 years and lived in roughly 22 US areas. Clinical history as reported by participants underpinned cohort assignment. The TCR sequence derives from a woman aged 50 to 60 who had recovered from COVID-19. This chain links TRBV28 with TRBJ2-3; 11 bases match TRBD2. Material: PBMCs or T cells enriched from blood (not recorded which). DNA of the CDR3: TGTGCCAGCAGTTTAGCGCTAGCGGGAGGTAGTGCAGATACGCAGTATTTT. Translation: CASSLALAGGSADTQYF.